The 21 T cell receptor beta chains given below trace back to one sample, sequenced in a study of shared clonotypes between healthy human individuals. Naive CD8 cells lacked CD45RO and underwent positive selection for CCR7, leaving out terminally differentiated effector memory CD45RA+ cells. TCRdb keeps only in-frame clones here, not all; method: immunoSEQ multiplex PCR. The table includes about 2.2 million clones, around 93% detected once. Sequencing was carried out using naive CD8+ T cells from PBMCs. Source of these receptors: a man between 18 and 29 years old in good health. Some clones in this sample may be carry-over from other donors' samples.

V usage is TRBV6-1 and J usage is TRBJ2-7; TRBD2 aligns across 10 bases. Trimming took 8 bases from V and 3 from J; bases not matched to a gene: 4. Germline assignment: CDR1 MNHNS and CDR2 SASEGT. The CDR3 extends over 13 amino acids. In DNA, the CDR3 is TGTGCCAGCCTAGCGGGAGATTTCTACGAGCAGTACTTC. This codes for CASLAGDFYEQYF.

This chain uses TRBV15 with TRBJ2-2; tentatively, D is TRBD1 (5 bases). Germline assignment: CDR1 LNHNV and CDR2 YYDKDF (reference sequence). Between the trimmed V and J ends, which lost 1 base and 5 bases, there was a span of 14 bases. The CDR3 spans 16 residues. CDR3 DNA sequence: TGTGCCACCAGCAGAGTGCAAGGGGCAGGAACCGGGGAGCTGTTTTTT. Amino acid sequence: CATSRVQGAGTGELFF.

The chain carries TRBV27 and TRBJ2-7; 10 nucleotides align to TRBD2. CDR1 is MNHEY, CDR2 SMNVEV, per germline (reference sequence). J gave up 3 bases and V 4 bases, and 9 bases lay outside the gene matches. The CDR3 spans 16 residues. The CDR3 protein is CASSSPGTSAYYEQYF. The CDR3 DNA reads TGTGCCAGCAGTTCCCCCGGGACTAGCGCATACTACGAGCAGTACTTC.

CDR3 amino acids: CASSVGGPTPYEQYF. The CDR3, as DNA: TGTGCCAGCAGCGTAGGTGGGCCGACCCCCTACGAGCAGTACTTC. The V gene is TRBV9, the J gene TRBJ2-7; D not resolved. Trimming removed 0 bases from V and 2 bases from J, with 12 bases in between. Germline loops: CDR1 SGDLS, CDR2 YYNGEE. The CDR3 extends over 15 amino acids.

The J gene is TRBJ1-1, the V gene TRBV19; no clear D gene. CDR1 and CDR2 from the germline V gene are LNHDA and SQIVND (reference sequence). Trimming pared 6 bases from V and 0 bases from J, leaving 14 bases between. The CDR3 has 15 residues. In DNA form, the CDR3 reads TGTGCCAGTAGATGGGATTTGGCAGTGAACACTGAAGCTTTCTTT. Translated: CASRWDLAVNTEAFF.

The V and J genes are TRBV13 and TRBJ2-5, with D perhaps TRBD1 (7 bases). The last part of the DNA fits TRBJ2-7 better; the J call may be wrong. The CDR3 contains 14 residues. Looked up from germline, CDR1 is PRHDT and CDR2 is FYEKMQ (reference sequence). Here the CDR3 DNA reads TGTGCCAGCAGCGGAGGGGACAGAGGCTACGAGCAGTACTTC. This encodes CASSGGDRGYEQYF.

The chain links TRBV15 to TRBJ2-3, with 7 nucleotides matching TRBD1. This CDR3 contains 14 residues. V lost 3 bases and J lost 1; bases outside the gene matches: 1. CDR1 is LNHNV and CDR2 is YYDKDF in the germline V gene (reference sequence). CDR3 coding DNA: TGTGCCACCAGCAGTACAGGGGGCACAGATACGCAGTATTTT. It yields the protein CATSSTGGTDTQYF.

The chain employs TRBV6-8 and TRBJ2-7; possibly TRBD1 or TRBD2 for D (5 bases each). V was clipped by 7 bases and J by 3 bases, with 19 bases between them. Germline CDR1 MNHGY, CDR2 SAAAGT. This CDR3 contains 15 residues. The CDR3 sequence: CASILLSRDDYEQYF. CDR3 sequence (DNA): TGTGCCAGCATCCTTTTAAGTAGGGACGACTACGAGCAGTACTTC.

The CDR3 DNA is TGTGCCAGCAGCTCTCGAGGGGGCCTGAACATTCAGTACTTC. It is translated as CASSSRGGLNIQYF. The chain carries TRBV7-8 and TRBJ2-4, with 7 bases that match TRBD1. Unmatched junction bases numbered 7, after V lost 4 bases and J lost 7 bases. This CDR3 is 14 amino acids long. CDR1 SGHVS and CDR2 FQNEAQ come from the germline V gene.

The V and J genes are TRBV11-2 and TRBJ2-7; TRBD2 matches 11 bases. The CDR3 is 15 residues long. Germline CDR1 and CDR2: SGHAT and FQNNGV. V shed 10 bases, J shed 4 bases, and the junction held 12 bases outside the gene matches. CDR3 nucleotides: TGTGCCACCAGTACGACTAGCGGGACCAAGTACGAGCAGTACTTC. Residues: CATSTTSGTKYEQYF.

This chain connects TRBV11-2 to TRBJ2-7; D perhaps matches TRBD2 (5 bases). Looked up from germline, CDR1 is SGHAT and CDR2 is FQNNGV. The V end was cut by 1 base, the J end by 7 bases, with 17 bases between. This CDR3 comprises 15 residues. CDR3 nucleotide sequence: TGTGCCAGCAGCTTAGCGGGCCCAGAGGGCGAGGAGCAGTACTTC. It yields the protein CASSLAGPEGEEQYF.

The rearrangement links TRBV7-9 to TRBJ2-7, with 7 bases lining up with TRBD1. The CDR3 has 13 residues. The germline CDR1 and CDR2 sequences are SEHNR and FQNEAQ (reference sequence). V shed 10 bases, J shed 2 bases, and the junction held 8 bases outside the gene matches. Written as DNA, the CDR3 is TGTGCCACCTCGGGACAGTCTACCTACGAGCAGTACTTC. Its translation: CATSGQSTYEQYF.

The rearrangement joins TRBV27 to TRBJ2-7; a weak D match, TRBD2 (6 bases). The length of the CDR3 is 16 residues. The V gene's germline CDR1 is MNHEY and CDR2 SMNVEV (reference sequence). V lost 4 bases and J lost 3, with 19 bases in between. The CDR3 DNA reads TGTGCCAGCAGTTCCTCATCGGGACTTGTTGGCTACGAGCAGTACTTC. Translated, it gives CASSSSSGLVGYEQYF.

V and J are TRBV27 and TRBJ2-1, with D uncertain. Germline lookup yields CDR1 MNHEY and CDR2 SMNVEV (reference sequence). The CDR3 spans 14 residues. The V and J ends lost 10 bases and 0 bases respectively, with 13 bases between them. The CDR3 DNA sequence: TGTGCCACCATAAAGATGGGCTCCTACAATGAGCAGTTCTTC. Translating it yields CATIKMGSYNEQFF.

This sequence joins TRBV27 and TRBJ2-7; D is unresolved. Germline V gene sequence: CDR1 MNHEY, CDR2 SMNVEV (reference sequence). Trimming took 8 bases from V and 2 from J, leaving 13 bases between them. The CDR3 sequence is 13 residues long. CDR3 sequence reads: CASGAGLTYEQYF. The DNA for the CDR3 is TGTGCCAGCGGCGCAGGATTAACCTACGAGCAGTACTTC.

Turning to this clone: The sample holds other DNA sequences that translate to the same CDR3. The rearrangement links TRBV4-1 to TRBJ2-1; D is unresolved. This CDR3 contains 11 residues. Trimming pared 3 bases from V and 6 bases from J, leaving 3 bases between. The germline gives CDR1 MGHRA, CDR2 YSYEKL. CDR3 sequence reads: CASSHGNEQFF. The CDR3 DNA follows: TGCGCCAGCAGCCATGGCAATGAGCAGTTCTTC.

The chain links TRBV30 to TRBJ2-5, with 9 bases matching TRBD2. The DNA end is a closer match to TRBJ2-7, so the J assignment may be wrong. This CDR3 contains 15 residues. Germline CDR1 reads GTSNPN; CDR2 reads SVGIG (reference sequence). The CDR3 region has the DNA TGTGCCTGCCTCGGGCTAGCGGGAATCTCCTACGAGCAGTACTTC. The encoded protein is CACLGLAGISYEQYF.

The chain combines TRBV20-1 with TRBJ2-2; unclear D gene. The ends were cut back, 6 bases at V and 7 bases at J, with 9 bases in the middle. The CDR3 runs to 11 residues. CDR1 is DFQATT, CDR2 SNEGSKA, per germline (reference sequence). CDR3 DNA: TGCAGTGCCGGTCGGAACGGGGAGCTGTTTTTT. Residues: CSAGRNGELFF.

The V and J genes are TRBV19 and TRBJ2-1; 8 bases fit TRBD2. In germline, CDR1 is LNHDA, CDR2 SQIVND (reference sequence). This CDR3 spans 14 amino acids. J gave up 5 bases and V 5 bases, and 5 bases lay outside the gene matches. CDR3 sequence: CASSLVLADNEQFF. The CDR3 DNA reads as TGTGCCAGTAGTCTCGTACTAGCGGACAATGAGCAGTTCTTC.

The chain couples TRBV6-5 to TRBJ1-2; D uncertain. CDR1 and CDR2 from the germline V gene are MNHEY and SVGAGI. The CDR3 consists of 13 residues. Trimming removed 2 bases from V and 8 bases from J, with 12 bases in between. DNA of the CDR3: TGTGCCAGCAGTTACACGATCCGGAGCGGCTACACCTTC. Residues: CASSYTIRSGYTF.

Turning to this clone: Its ends do not fully match the called genes, so a read error is possible. The genes are TRBV10-1 and TRBJ2-7; no reliable D call. CDR1 is WNHNN, CDR2 SYGVQD, per germline (reference sequence). The CDR3 covers 12 residues. CDR3 nucleotides: TGCGCCAGCAGTGAATATTCCATCGAGGTCTCCTTC. It translates to CASSEYSIEVSF.